A single sample is the source of the 2 T cell receptor beta chains below, sequenced in a study of cytomegalovirus exposure and HLA in healthy donors. PCR was performed using 60 Vbeta and 13 Jbeta primers. The repertoire was sequenced with immunoSEQ multiplex PCR; TCRdb's copy has only in-frame clones and lacks some. The sample records some 130,000 clones, 80% being singletons. Sequencing input: PBMCs. The receptors stem from a male donor in good health and CMV-seronegative.

The chain links TRBV11-2 to TRBJ1-2; a weak D match, TRBD1 (6 bases). Germline V gene sequence: CDR1 SGHAT, CDR2 FQNNGV. This CDR3 is 14 amino acids long. Trimming removed 1 base at V and 3 bases at J, with 9 bases between. CDR3 in amino acids: CASSLVSGDYGYTF. CDR3 bases: TGTGCCAGCAGCTTAGTGTCAGGGGACTATGGCTACACCTTC.

The J gene is TRBJ2-2, the V gene TRBV2; no clear D gene. The CDR3 has 15 residues. Trimming took 0 bases from V and 1 from J, leaving 6 bases between them. Germline V gene lookup returns CDR1 SNHLY and CDR2 FYNNEI. The CDR3: CASSEAEWNTGELFF. CDR3 nucleotide sequence: TGTGCCAGCAGTGAAGCCGAGTGGAACACCGGGGAGCTGTTTTTT.